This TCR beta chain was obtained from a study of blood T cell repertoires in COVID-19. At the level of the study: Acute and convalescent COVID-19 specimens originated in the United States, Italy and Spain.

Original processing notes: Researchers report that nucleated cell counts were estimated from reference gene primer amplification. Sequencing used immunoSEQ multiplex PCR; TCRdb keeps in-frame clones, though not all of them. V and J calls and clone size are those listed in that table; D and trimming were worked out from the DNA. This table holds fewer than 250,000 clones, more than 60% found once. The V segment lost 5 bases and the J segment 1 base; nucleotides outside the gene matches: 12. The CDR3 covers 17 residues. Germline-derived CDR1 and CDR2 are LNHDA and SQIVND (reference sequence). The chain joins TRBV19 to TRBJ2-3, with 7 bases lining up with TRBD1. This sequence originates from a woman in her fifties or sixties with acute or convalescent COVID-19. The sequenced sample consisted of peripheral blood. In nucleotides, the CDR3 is TGTGCCAGTAGTCATCTGAGACAGGGAAAGGGCACAGATACGCAGTATTTT. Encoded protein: CASSHLRQGKGTDTQYF.